This entry lists 14 T cell receptor beta chains sequenced from one sample in a study of beta chain features in type 1 diabetes. The whole isolated RNA underwent reverse transcription, so sequencing captured expressed TCRB transcripts. The data were produced by immunoSEQ multiplex PCR, yet TCRdb's version contains in-frame clones alone and is incomplete. Here the sample spans around 350,000 clones, 10% to 15% being singletons. The sequenced sample was naive CD4+ T cells from blood. These receptors originate from a young man in good health.

The rearrangement uses TRBV18 and TRBJ2-1, with 8 bases that match TRBD2. The CDR3 sequence is 18 residues long. Germline CDR1 is KGHSH and CDR2 is LQKENI. V lost 3 bases and J lost 6; bases outside the gene matches: 16. The CDR3 sequence is CASSPLHWRAGGGNEQFF. In nucleotides, the CDR3 is TGTGCCAGCTCACCCCTCCACTGGAGGGCGGGAGGAGGCAATGAGCAGTTCTTC.

The J gene is TRBJ1-5, the V gene TRBV19; perhaps TRBD1 as D (5 bases). The CDR3 loop spans 13 amino acids. The germline CDR1 and CDR2 sequences are LNHDA and SQIVND (reference sequence). Trimming cost V 6 bases and J 6 bases, with 12 bases left between them. The DNA of the CDR3 is TGTGCCAGTAGCTCAGGGTTCCCTCAGCCCCAGCATTTT. This encodes CASSSGFPQPQHF.

This clone has just a few counts. V and J are TRBV9 and TRBJ2-3; 9 bases agree with TRBD2. J was trimmed by 1 base and V by 0 bases; bases with no gene match: 3. CDR3 length equals 16 residues. The V gene's germline CDR1 is SGDLS and CDR2 YYNGEE. CDR3: CASSVAQRGGTDTQYF. The CDR3 DNA is TGTGCCAGCAGCGTAGCTCAGCGGGGGGGCACAGATACGCAGTATTTT.

A note on this clone: Additional DNA sequences in this sample encode the identical CDR3. The chain has TRBV7-2 and TRBJ2-3; D ambiguous. This CDR3 has 14 amino acids. Germline V CDR1 and CDR2: SGHTA, FQGNSA. Trimming removed 1 base at V and 1 base at J, with 6 bases between. CDR3 in amino acids: CASSLGQGTDTQYF. The CDR3 bases are TGTGCCAGCAGCTTAGGGCAGGGCACAGATACGCAGTATTTT.

As regards this clone: The same CDR3 arises from other DNA sequences in this sample as well. CDR3 nucleotides: TGCAGTGCTAGGGCGAACACTGAAGCTTTCTTT. Translation gives CSARANTEAFF. The rearrangement uses TRBV20-1 and TRBJ1-1; no clear D gene. The germline CDR1 and CDR2 sequences are DFQATT and SNEGSKA (reference sequence). Deletions cut 3 bases from V and 1 base from J, with 3 bases between. There are 11 residues in the CDR3.

This clone occurred a few times. The chain uses TRBV2 and TRBJ1-1; D is ambiguous. The V gene's germline CDR1 is SNHLY and CDR2 FYNNEI. The CDR3 consists of 14 residues. V lost 6 bases and J 0 bases, leaving 11 bases between the germline ends. The CDR3 nucleotides are TGTGCCAGCAGAGGCGGCGGCCTGAACACTGAAGCTTTCTTT. It is translated as CASRGGGLNTEAFF.

V and J are TRBV11-3 and TRBJ2-1, with 10 bases fitting TRBD2. The J segment lost 4 bases and the V segment lost 2 bases, leaving 8 bases of the junction unmatched. CDR3 length equals 17 residues. CDR1 is SGHNT and CDR2 is YENEEA in the germline V gene. This CDR3 is CASSLTPRLAGYNEQFF. The CDR3 DNA follows: TGTGCCAGCAGCTTAACCCCAAGACTAGCGGGTTACAATGAGCAGTTCTTC.

The gene calls are TRBV4-1 and TRBJ2-5; the D is unclear. Between the trimmed V and J ends, which lost 1 base and 5 bases, there was a span of 8 bases. The CDR3 has 13 residues. Germline V CDR1 and CDR2: MGHRA, YSYEKL. The CDR3 DNA reads as TGCGCCAGCAGCCAAGCCGTCCGGGAGACCCAGTACTTC. This translates into CASSQAVRETQYF.

The chain couples TRBV7-9 to TRBJ2-6, with TRBD1 identical over 7 bases. After removal of 4 bases from V and 1 base from J, the junction contained 4 bases not matched to a gene. The germline V gene has CDR1 SEHNR and CDR2 FQNEAQ (reference sequence). This CDR3 has 16 amino acids. The CDR3 nucleotides are TGTGCCAGCAGCTCGTACAGGGGATCTGGGGCCAACGTCCTGACTTTC. Translating it yields CASSSYRGSGANVLTF.

CDR3 sequence (DNA): TGCAGCGTTGAGAAGACAGGGGAAGAGACCCAGTACTTC. This gives the protein CSVEKTGEETQYF. This chain uses TRBV29-1 with TRBJ2-5; TRBD1 aligns across 8 bases. CDR1 and CDR2 (germline): SQVTM, ANQGSEA. This CDR3 spans 13 amino acids. J lost 3 bases, V lost 3 bases, and 3 bases had no gene match.

This clone came up a few times. The chain uses TRBV7-9 and TRBJ2-3; 9 bases match TRBD2. V was pared by 2 bases and J by 0 bases, with 3 bases of the junction left unmatched. From germline, CDR1 is SEHNR and CDR2 FQNEAQ (reference sequence). The CDR3 is made up of 16 amino acids. Here the CDR3 reads CASSLLAGSSTDTQYF. CDR3 sequence (DNA): TGTGCCAGCAGCTTACTAGCGGGAAGTAGCACAGATACGCAGTATTTT.

The V gene is TRBV19, the J gene TRBJ1-5, with D maybe TRBD1 (5 bases). The CDR3 length is 15 residues. Trimming cost V 3 bases and J 5 bases, with 14 bases left between them. The germline CDR1 and CDR2 sequences are LNHDA and SQIVND (reference sequence). Here the CDR3 DNA reads TGTGCCAGTAGTATTCGGAGGGGCCGGGATCAGCCCCAGCATTTT. This encodes CASSIRRGRDQPQHF.

The chain has TRBV28 and TRBJ2-7, with 8 bases matching TRBD2. The CDR3 runs to 16 residues. J gave up 6 bases and V 3 bases, and 13 bases lay outside the gene matches. Looked up from germline, CDR1 is MDHEN and CDR2 is SYDVKM. The CDR3 sequence: CASSFPDRRRGGEQYF. For the CDR3, the DNA is TGTGCCAGCAGTTTCCCCGACAGGCGCCGGGGGGGCGAGCAGTACTTC. The variable domain in full, with the rest retrieved from reference TRBV28 and TRBJ2-7, is DVKVTQSSRYLVKRTGEKVFLECVQDMDHENMFWYRQDPGLGLRLIYFSYDVKMKEKGDIPEGYSVSREKKERFSLILESASTNQTSMYLCASSFPDRRRGGEQYFGPGTRLTVT.

The chain has TRBV12-5 and TRBJ2-3; 12 nucleotides line up with TRBD2. V was clipped by 3 bases and J by 2 bases; unmatched bases: 6. Germline-derived CDR1 and CDR2 are LGHNT and FRNRAP. The CDR3 length is 17 residues. In DNA form, the CDR3 reads TGTGCTAGTGGTTTCCTGACTAGCGGGAGTACCACAGATACGCAGTATTTT. Protein: CASGFLTSGSTTDTQYF.